The subject of this entry is one TCR beta chain. The CDR3 totals 15 residues. The V gene lost 3 bases and the J gene lost 0 bases, with 9 bases spanning the gap. CDR1 SGDLS and CDR2 YYNGEE come from the germline V gene. One entry per CDR3 protein results from TCRdb running MiXCR on the 5' RACE reads. The sample shows 300,000 to 350,000 distinct CDR3 sequences, over 11% of them seen only once. This sample was taken from a study of T-cell memory formation after mild COVID-19. The sample comprised PBMCs or a T cell subset sorted from them (not recorded which). V usage is TRBV9 and J usage is TRBJ2-2; a weak D match, TRBD1 (6 bases). The receptor was isolated from a man younger than 35 who had mild COVID-19 (a few samples of this study predate the infection). Cell type and time point are not known. CDR3 in amino acids: CASSARGPNTGELFF. The CDR3 bases are TGTGCCAGCAGCGCCAGGGGCCCGAACACCGGGGAGCTGTTTTTT.